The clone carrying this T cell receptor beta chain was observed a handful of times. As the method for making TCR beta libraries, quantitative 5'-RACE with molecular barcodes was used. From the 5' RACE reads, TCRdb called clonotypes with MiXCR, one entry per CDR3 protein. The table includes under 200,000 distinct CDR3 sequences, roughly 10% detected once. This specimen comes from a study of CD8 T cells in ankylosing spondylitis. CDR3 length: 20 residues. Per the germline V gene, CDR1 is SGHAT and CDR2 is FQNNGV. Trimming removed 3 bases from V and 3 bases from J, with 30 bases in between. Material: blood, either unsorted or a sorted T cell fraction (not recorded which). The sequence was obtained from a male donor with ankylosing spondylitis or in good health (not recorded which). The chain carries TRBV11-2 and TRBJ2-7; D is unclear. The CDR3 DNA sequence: TGTGCCAGCAGCTTTACGTCTCCGACGGGCTCGCCGAGTACCCTCTACGAGCAGTACTTC. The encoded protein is CASSFTSPTGSPSTLYEQYF.